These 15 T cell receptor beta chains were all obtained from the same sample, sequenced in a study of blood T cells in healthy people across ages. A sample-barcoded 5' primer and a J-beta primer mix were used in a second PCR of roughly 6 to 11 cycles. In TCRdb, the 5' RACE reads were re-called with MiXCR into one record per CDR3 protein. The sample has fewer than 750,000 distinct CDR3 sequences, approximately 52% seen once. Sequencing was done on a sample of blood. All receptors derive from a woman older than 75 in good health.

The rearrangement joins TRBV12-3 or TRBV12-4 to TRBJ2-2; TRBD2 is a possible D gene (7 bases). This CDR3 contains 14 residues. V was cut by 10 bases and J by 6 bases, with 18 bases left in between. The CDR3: CATGRQGPSGELFF. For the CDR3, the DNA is TGTGCCACCGGGAGGCAGGGGCCATCCGGGGAGCTGTTTTTT.

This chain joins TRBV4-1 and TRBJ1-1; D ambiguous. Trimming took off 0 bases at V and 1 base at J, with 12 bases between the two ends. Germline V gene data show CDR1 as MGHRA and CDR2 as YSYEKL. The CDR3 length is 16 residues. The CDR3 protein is CASSQDQRSPNTEAFF. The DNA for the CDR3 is TGCGCCAGCAGCCAAGACCAGCGGAGCCCGAACACTGAAGCTTTCTTT.

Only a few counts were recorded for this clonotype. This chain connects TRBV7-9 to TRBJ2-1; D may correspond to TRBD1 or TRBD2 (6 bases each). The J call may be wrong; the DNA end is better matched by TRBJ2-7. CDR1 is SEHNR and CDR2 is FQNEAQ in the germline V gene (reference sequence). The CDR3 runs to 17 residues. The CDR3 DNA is TGTGCCAGCAGCTTAACTACAGGCCGGGGGCCCTACAATGAGCAGTACTTC. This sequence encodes CASSLTTGRGPYNEQYF.

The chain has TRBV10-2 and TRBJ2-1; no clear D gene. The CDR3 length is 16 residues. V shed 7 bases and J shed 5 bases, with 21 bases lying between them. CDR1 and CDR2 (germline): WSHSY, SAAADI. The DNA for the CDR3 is TGCGCCAGCATCGACCGCCGAGGTCCGGTTCACAATGAGCAGTTCTTC. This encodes CASIDRRGPVHNEQFF.

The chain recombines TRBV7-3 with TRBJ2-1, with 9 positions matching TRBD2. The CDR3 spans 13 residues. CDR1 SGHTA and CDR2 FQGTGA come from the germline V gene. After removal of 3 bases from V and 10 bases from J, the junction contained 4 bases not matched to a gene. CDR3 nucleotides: TGTGCCAGCAGCTTGAGCGGGGGGAGAGAGCAGTTCTTC. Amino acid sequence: CASSLSGGREQFF. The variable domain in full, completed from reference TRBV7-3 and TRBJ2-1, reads GAGVSQTPSNKVTEKGKYVELRCDPISGHTALYWYRQSLGQGPEFLIYFQGTGAADDSGLPNDRFFAVRPEGSVSTLKIQRTERGDSAVYLCASSLSGGREQFFGPGTRLTVL.

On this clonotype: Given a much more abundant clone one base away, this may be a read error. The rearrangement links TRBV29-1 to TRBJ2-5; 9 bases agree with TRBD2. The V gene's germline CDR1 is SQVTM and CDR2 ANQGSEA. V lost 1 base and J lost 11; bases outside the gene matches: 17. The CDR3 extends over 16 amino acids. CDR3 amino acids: CSVEVGLAGNYNEQYF. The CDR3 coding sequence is TGCAGCGTTGAAGTAGGTCTAGCGGGGAACTACAATGAACAGTACTTC.

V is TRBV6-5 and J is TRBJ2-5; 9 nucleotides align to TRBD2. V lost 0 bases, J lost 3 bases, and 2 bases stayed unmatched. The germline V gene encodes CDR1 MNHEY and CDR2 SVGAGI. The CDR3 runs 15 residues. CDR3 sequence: CASSYSPSGEETQYF. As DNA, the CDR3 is TGTGCCAGCAGTTACTCCCCTAGCGGGGAAGAGACCCAGTACTTC.

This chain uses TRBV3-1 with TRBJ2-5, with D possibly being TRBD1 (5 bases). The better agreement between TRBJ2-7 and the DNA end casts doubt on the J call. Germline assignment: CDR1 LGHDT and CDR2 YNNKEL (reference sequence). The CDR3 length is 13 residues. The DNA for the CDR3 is TGTGCCAGCAGCCAAGTAACAGGCTACGAGCAGTACTTC. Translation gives CASSQVTGYEQYF.

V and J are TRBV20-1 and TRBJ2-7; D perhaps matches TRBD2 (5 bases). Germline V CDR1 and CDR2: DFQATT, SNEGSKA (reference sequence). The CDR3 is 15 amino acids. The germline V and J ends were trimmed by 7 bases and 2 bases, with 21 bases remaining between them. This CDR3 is CSGTGNGRRPYEQYF. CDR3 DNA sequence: TGCAGTGGAACCGGGAACGGTCGTCGCCCCTACGAGCAGTACTTC.

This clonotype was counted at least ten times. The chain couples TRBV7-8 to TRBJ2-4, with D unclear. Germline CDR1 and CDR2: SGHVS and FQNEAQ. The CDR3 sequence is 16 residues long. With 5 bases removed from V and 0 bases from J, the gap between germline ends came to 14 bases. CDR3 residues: CASSPNRALAKNIQYF. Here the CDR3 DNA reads TGTGCCAGCAGCCCCAACAGAGCCCTAGCCAAAAACATTCAGTACTTC.

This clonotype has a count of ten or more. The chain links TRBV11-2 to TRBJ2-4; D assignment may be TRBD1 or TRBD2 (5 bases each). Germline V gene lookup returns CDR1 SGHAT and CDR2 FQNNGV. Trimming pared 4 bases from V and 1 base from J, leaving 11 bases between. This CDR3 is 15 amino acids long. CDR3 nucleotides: TGTGCCAGCAGCTCGACAGAGGGGGCCAAAAACATTCAGTACTTC. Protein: CASSSTEGAKNIQYF.

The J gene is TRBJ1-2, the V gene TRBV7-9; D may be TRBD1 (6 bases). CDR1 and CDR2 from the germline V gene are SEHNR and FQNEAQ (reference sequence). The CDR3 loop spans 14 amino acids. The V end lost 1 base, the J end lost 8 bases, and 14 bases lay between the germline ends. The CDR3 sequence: CASSLGQDFEGYTF. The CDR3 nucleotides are TGTGCCAGCAGCTTAGGACAGGACTTTGAAGGCTACACCTTC.

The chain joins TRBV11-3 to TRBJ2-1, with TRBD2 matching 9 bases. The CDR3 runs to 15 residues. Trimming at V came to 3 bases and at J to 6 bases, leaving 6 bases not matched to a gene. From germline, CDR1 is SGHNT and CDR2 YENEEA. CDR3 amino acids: CASSLGREGVNEQFF. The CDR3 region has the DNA TGTGCCAGCAGCTTGGGGCGGGAGGGGGTCAATGAGCAGTTCTTC.

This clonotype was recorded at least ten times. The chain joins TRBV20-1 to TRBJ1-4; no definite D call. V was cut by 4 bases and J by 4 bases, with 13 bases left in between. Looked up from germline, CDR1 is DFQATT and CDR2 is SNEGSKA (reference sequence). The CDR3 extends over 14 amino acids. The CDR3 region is CSATVPNLNEKLFF. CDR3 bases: TGCAGTGCTACAGTCCCCAACCTTAATGAAAAACTGTTTTTT.

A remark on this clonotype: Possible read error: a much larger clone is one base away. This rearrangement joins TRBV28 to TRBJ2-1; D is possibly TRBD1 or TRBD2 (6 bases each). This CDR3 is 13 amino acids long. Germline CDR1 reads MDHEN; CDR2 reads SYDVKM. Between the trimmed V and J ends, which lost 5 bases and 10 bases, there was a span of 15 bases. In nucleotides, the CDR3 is TGTGCCAGCAGTGTCGGGGGCGCAAGGGAGCAGTTCTTC. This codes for CASSVGGAREQFF.